This is a list of T cell receptor beta chains from one sample in a study of T cells after yellow fever vaccination. TCRdb re-called the 5' RACE reads through MiXCR, storing one row per CDR3 protein. This table holds 620,000 or so distinct CDR3 sequences, around 17% found once. The material sequenced was PBMCs, taken about 5 days after the first yellow fever vaccination. These receptors came from a man younger than 35 who received the YFV17D yellow fever vaccine. The CDR3 runs from the conserved cysteine through the conserved F or W. D genes are given only for firm matches. The size of a clone is reported for some rows only, either as once, few or many, or as a class for expanded clones.

size | J | V | D | CDR3 | DNA
. | TRBJ2-1 | TRBV7-2 | . | CASSLTRGWNEQFF | TGTGCCAGCAGTCTAACCAGGGGATGGAATGAGCAGTTCTTC
few | TRBJ2-1 | TRBV4-2 | . | CASSQERGNEQFF | TGTGCCAGCAGCCAAGAGAGGGGGAATGAGCAGTTCTTC
many | TRBJ1-5 | TRBV2 | . | CASSESFNQPQHF | TGTGCCAGCAGTGAAAGCTTCAATCAGCCCCAGCATTTT
. | TRBJ1-3 | TRBV15 | . | CATSSWNPSSGNTIYF | TGTGCCACCAGCAGTTGGAACCCTAGCTCTGGAAACACCATATATTTT
. | TRBJ2-3 | TRBV9 | . | CASSVGLGDTQYF | TGTGCCAGCAGCGTAGGACTAGGAGATACGCAGTATTTT
many | TRBJ2-7 | TRBV2 | . | CASSPLPGDEQYF | TGTGCCAGCAGTCCACTGCCGGGGGATGAGCAGTACTTC
few | TRBJ2-5 | TRBV7-2 | . | CASSLDGSLGETQYF | TGTGCCAGCAGCTTAGATGGCAGTTTGGGAGAGACCCAGTACTTC
. | TRBJ2-1 | TRBV19 | TRBD1 | CASSTPGQGNNEQFF | TGTGCCAGTAGTACTCCGGGACAGGGTAACAATGAGCAGTTCTTC
many | TRBJ2-1 | TRBV7-3 | . | CASSPLRDYNEQFF | TGTGCCAGCAGCCCCCTAAGGGACTACAATGAGCAGTTCTTC
few | TRBJ2-3 | TRBV9 | TRBD2 | CASSRLAGEGADTQYF | TGTGCCAGCAGCCGTCTAGCGGGGGAAGGAGCAGATACGCAGTATTTT
few | TRBJ2-3 | TRBV6-2/TRBV6-3 | TRBD1 | CASNASPGQGEDTQYF | TGTGCCAGCAATGCTTCACCGGGACAGGGGGAAGATACGCAGTATTTT
few | TRBJ1-1 | TRBV25-1 | . | CASIEGVEDTEAFF | TGTGCCAGCATAGAAGGGGTTGAGGACACTGAAGCTTTCTTT
once | TRBJ1-4 | TRBV27 | . | CASSEADEKLFF | TGTGCCAGCAGCGAGGCGGATGAAAAACTGTTTTTT
. | TRBJ2-7 | TRBV13 | . | CASSSNSDEQYF | TGTGCCAGCAGCTCAAACAGTGACGAGCAGTACTTC
many | TRBJ2-1 | TRBV5-1 | . | CASSFDSSSYNEQFF | TGCGCCAGCAGCTTCGACTCAAGCTCCTACAATGAGCAGTTCTTC
many | TRBJ2-5 | TRBV7-2 | . | CASSFLGGQETQYF | TGTGCCAGCAGCTTTTTGGGGGGGCAGGAGACCCAGTACTTC
. | TRBJ2-3 | TRBV28 | TRBD2 | CASSLGSGGSDTQYF | TGTGCCAGCAGTTTAGGTAGCGGGGGTTCAGATACGCAGTATTTT
many | TRBJ2-2 | TRBV10-2 | . | CASSEYRVGELFF | TGCGCCAGCAGTGAATATCGGGTGGGGGAGCTGTTTTTT
few | TRBJ2-3 | TRBV20-1 | TRBD2 | CSASWTSGGTDTQYF | TGCAGTGCTAGCTGGACTAGCGGGGGAACAGATACGCAGTATTTT
. | TRBJ1-1 | TRBV6-5 | . | CASSYSGDREAFF | TGTGCCAGCAGTTACTCTGGCGACAGGGAAGCTTTCTTT
. | TRBJ2-3 | TRBV7-6 | . | CASSWGVGTVSTDTQYF | TGTGCCAGCAGCTGGGGCGTTGGGACGGTGAGCACAGATACGCAGTATTTT
few | TRBJ2-3 | TRBV5-6 | . | CASSLRVSPVATQYF | TGTGCCAGCAGCTTGCGAGTGTCGCCTGTGGCTACGCAGTATTTT
. | TRBJ2-5 | TRBV11-2 | . | CASSLVSPGRQTQYF | TGTGCCAGCAGCTTAGTTTCCCCAGGGCGACAGACCCAGTACTTC
few | TRBJ2-1 | TRBV2 | TRBD2 | CASSGASGGGNEQFF | TGTGCCAGCAGTGGGGCTAGCGGGGGGGGGAATGAGCAGTTCTTC
. | TRBJ2-3 | TRBV12-3/TRBV12-4 | . | CASRRDGTYTQYF | TGTGCCAGCAGGCGGGACGGCACATATACGCAGTATTTT
many | TRBJ1-1 | TRBV20-1 | . | CSARRTEAFF | TGCAGTGCTAGGCGGACTGAAGCTTTCTTT
once | TRBJ2-3 | TRBV11-1 | TRBD2 | CASSIPPWTSGEADTQYF | TGTGCCAGCAGCATCCCCCCCTGGACTAGCGGGGAGGCAGATACGCAGTATTTT
many | TRBJ2-3 | TRBV7-9 | . | CASSFTRVDTQYF | TGTGCCAGCAGCTTCACTAGGGTAGATACGCAGTATTTT
few | TRBJ1-3 | TRBV7-8 | . | CASSLGVRAPGNTIYF | TGTGCCAGCAGCTTAGGGGTTCGGGCACCTGGAAACACCATATATTTT
. | TRBJ1-2 | TRBV5-1 | TRBD1 | CASREPGQPSYTF | TGCGCCAGCAGGGAACCGGGACAGCCTAGCTACACCTTC
. | TRBJ2-5 | TRBV7-9 | . | CASSKGGYWETQYF | TGTGCCAGCAGCAAGGGGGGTTATTGGGAGACCCAGTACTTC
. | TRBJ2-6 | TRBV11-1 | TRBD1 | CASSLGTGGAAGANVLTF | TGTGCCAGCAGCTTAGGGACAGGGGGCGCTGCCGGGGCCAACGTCCTGACTTTC
many | TRBJ2-3 | TRBV29-1 | . | CSVRGGATDTQYF | TGCAGCGTTCGTGGCGGGGCCACAGATACGCAGTATTTT
. | TRBJ2-3 | TRBV7-9 | . | CASSARWRTDTQYF | TGTGCCAGCAGCGCCCGATGGAGGACAGATACGCAGTATTTT
few | TRBJ1-5 | TRBV12-3/TRBV12-4 | TRBD1 | CASSPTGVRQPQHF | TGTGCCAGCAGTCCCACAGGGGTCCGTCAGCCCCAGCATTTT
many | TRBJ2-2 | TRBV5-1 | TRBD1 | CASSKGQGGAGELFF | TGCGCCAGCAGCAAGGGACAGGGAGGTGCCGGGGAGCTGTTTTTT
. | TRBJ2-1 | TRBV5-6 | TRBD1 | CASSWIDRAEQFF | TGTGCCAGCAGCTGGATTGACAGGGCTGAGCAGTTCTTC
few | TRBJ1-2 | TRBV4-1 | . | CASRSGTNVWYGYTF | TGCGCCAGCAGGTCCGGGACGAACGTGTGGTATGGCTACACCTTC
. | TRBJ2-3 | TRBV5-1 | . | CASSFYSSTDTQYF | TGCGCCAGCAGCTTTTACTCAAGCACAGATACGCAGTATTTT
. | TRBJ2-3 | TRBV6-2/TRBV6-3 | . | CASSYWNSSDTQYF | TGTGCCAGCAGTTACTGGAACTCCTCAGATACGCAGTATTTT
medium-sized | TRBJ2-3 | TRBV20-1 | TRBD1 | CSAPDRGLDTQYF | TGCAGTGCTCCCGACAGGGGACTGGATACGCAGTATTTT
few | TRBJ1-5 | TRBV7-2 | TRBD1 | CASSPGQRADQPQHF | TGTGCCAGCAGCCCGGGACAGCGGGCCGATCAGCCCCAGCATTTT
. | TRBJ2-1 | TRBV12-3/TRBV12-4 | TRBD1 | CASRPQLDRGNEQFF | TGTGCCAGCAGACCCCAATTAGACAGGGGAAATGAGCAGTTCTTC